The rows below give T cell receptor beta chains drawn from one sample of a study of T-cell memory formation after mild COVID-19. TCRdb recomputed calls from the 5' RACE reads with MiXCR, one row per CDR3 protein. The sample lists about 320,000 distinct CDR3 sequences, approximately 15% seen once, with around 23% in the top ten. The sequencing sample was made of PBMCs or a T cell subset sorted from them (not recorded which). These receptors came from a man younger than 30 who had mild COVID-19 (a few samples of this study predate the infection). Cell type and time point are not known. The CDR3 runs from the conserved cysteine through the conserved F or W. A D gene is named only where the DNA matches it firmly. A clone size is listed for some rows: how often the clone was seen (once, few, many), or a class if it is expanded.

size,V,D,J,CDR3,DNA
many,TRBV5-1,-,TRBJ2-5,CASSPEPGAETQYF,TGCGCCAGCAGTCCTGAACCCGGGGCAGAGACCCAGTACTTC
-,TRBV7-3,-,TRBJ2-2,CASSPTPNTGELFF,TGTGCCAGCAGTCCGACTCCGAACACCGGGGAGCTGTTTTTT
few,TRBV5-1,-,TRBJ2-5,CASSLVFTSFTETQYF,TGCGCCAGCAGCTTGGTGTTCACTAGCTTCACGGAGACCCAGTACTTC
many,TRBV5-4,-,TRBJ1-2,CASSLTGHGYTF,TGTGCCAGCAGCTTGACGGGACATGGCTACACCTTC
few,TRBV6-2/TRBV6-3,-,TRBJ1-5,CASSPWGPNQPQHF,TGTGCCAGCAGCCCCTGGGGGCCCAATCAGCCCCAGCATTTT
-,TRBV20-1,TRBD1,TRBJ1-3,CSAWTGLTGNTIYF,TGCAGTGCTTGGACAGGGCTTACTGGAAACACCATATATTTT
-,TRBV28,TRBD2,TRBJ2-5,CASSSGLAGLQETQYF,TGTGCCAGCAGTTCCGGACTAGCGGGGCTCCAGGAGACCCAGTACTTC
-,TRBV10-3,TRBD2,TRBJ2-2,CAIRKLAGDTGELFF,TGTGCCATCAGGAAATTAGCGGGAGACACCGGGGAGCTGTTTTTT
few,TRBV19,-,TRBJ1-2,CASSIRGGYTF,TGTGCCAGTAGTATCCGCGGGGGCTACACCTTC
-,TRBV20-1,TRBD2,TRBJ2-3,CSARSGGAPDTQYF,TGCAGTGCTAGGTCGGGGGGGGCTCCAGATACGCAGTATTTT
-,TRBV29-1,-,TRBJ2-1,CSATTGSGNSEQFF,TGCAGCGCCACGACGGGCTCAGGGAATAGTGAGCAGTTCTTC
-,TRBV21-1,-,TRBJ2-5,CASSVTTGQGMRDGYRETQYF,TGTGCCAGCAGCGTTACTACCGGGCAGGGTATGCGGGATGGGTACCGAGAGACCCAGTACTTC
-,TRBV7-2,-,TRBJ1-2,CASSARTADGYTF,TGTGCCAGCAGCGCCCGGACAGCGGATGGCTACACCTTC
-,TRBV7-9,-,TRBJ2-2,CASEGGVGELFF,TGTGCCAGCGAAGGCGGGGTCGGGGAGCTGTTTTTT
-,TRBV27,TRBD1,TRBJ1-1,CASSQIRGPRTEAFF,TGTGCCAGCAGTCAGATCAGGGGGCCCAGGACTGAAGCTTTCTTT
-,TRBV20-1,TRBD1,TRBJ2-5,CSARDRIRETQYF,TGCAGTGCGAGGGACAGAATCAGAGAGACCCAGTACTTC
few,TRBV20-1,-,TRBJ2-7,CSANRGGSYEQYF,TGCAGTGCTAACAGGGGGGGATCCTACGAGCAGTACTTC
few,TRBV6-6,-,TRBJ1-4,CASSYRVSTNEKLFF,TGTGCCAGCAGTTACAGGGTCTCAACTAATGAAAAACTGTTTTTT
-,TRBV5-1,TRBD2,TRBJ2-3,CASSLTASGEPTDTQYF,TGCGCCAGCAGCTTGACTGCTAGCGGGGAACCAACAGATACGCAGTATTTT
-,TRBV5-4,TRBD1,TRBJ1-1,CASSVTGDGAFF,TGTGCCAGCAGCGTCACAGGGGACGGAGCTTTCTTT
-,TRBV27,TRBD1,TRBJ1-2,CASSPGTGVHGYTF,TGTGCCAGCAGTCCCGGGACAGGGGTGCATGGCTACACCTTC
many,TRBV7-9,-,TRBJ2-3,CASSPTGRGRTDTQYF,TGTGCCAGCAGCCCCACTGGCAGGGGAAGAACAGATACGCAGTATTTT
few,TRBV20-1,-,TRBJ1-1,CSAPPGHWNTEAFF,TGCAGTGCCCCACCGGGACATTGGAACACTGAAGCTTTCTTT
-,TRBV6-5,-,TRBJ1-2,CASSYRYGAGAGYTF,TGTGCCAGCAGTTACCGTTACGGGGCTGGAGCTGGCTACACCTTC
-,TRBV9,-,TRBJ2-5,CASSPWGYLQETQYF,TGTGCCAGCAGCCCCTGGGGCTACCTCCAAGAGACCCAGTACTTC
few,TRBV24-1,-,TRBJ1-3,CATSDGNGNTIYF,TGTGCCACCAGTGATGGAAACGGAAACACCATATATTTT
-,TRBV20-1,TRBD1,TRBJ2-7,CSATPGTGRFDVF,TGCAGTGCTACTCCCGGGACAGGTCGGTTTGATGTCTTC
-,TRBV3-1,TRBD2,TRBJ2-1,CASSQDPWTSGGVSNEQFF,TGTGCCAGCAGCCAAGACCCTTGGACTAGCGGGGGGGTGAGTAATGAGCAGTTCTTC
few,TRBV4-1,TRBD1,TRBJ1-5,CASSQVDRGEQPQHF,TGCGCCAGCAGCCAGGTGGACAGGGGGGAGCAGCCCCAGCATTTT
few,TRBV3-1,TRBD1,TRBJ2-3,CASSQTVTGATDTQYF,TGTGCCAGCAGTCAAACTGTGACAGGGGCAACAGATACGCAGTATTTT
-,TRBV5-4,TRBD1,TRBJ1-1,CASSWTGENTEAFF,TGTGCCAGCAGCTGGACAGGGGAGAACACTGAAGCTTTCTTT
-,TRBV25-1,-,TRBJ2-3,CASSLSWGQGDTQYF,TGTGCCAGCAGTTTGTCCTGGGGGCAGGGAGATACGCAGTATTTT
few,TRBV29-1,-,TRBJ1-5,CSVGWGTPNQPQHF,TGCAGCGTTGGGTGGGGGACACCAAATCAGCCCCAGCATTTT
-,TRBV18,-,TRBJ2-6,CASSPGAGANVLTF,TGTGCCAGCTCACCAGGGGCTGGGGCCAACGTCCTGACTTTC